Below, one T cell receptor (beta chain) is given with its context. The sample comes from a study of blood T cell repertoires in COVID-19. Data came from immunoSEQ multiplex PCR; TCRdb stores just in-frame clones and leaves some out. The sample lists a few hundred thousand clones; roughly nine tenths were seen once. The J segment lost 2 bases and the V segment lost 5 bases, leaving 13 bases of the junction unmatched. From germline, CDR1 is SGHNT and CDR2 YYREEE (reference sequence). The CDR3 is made up of 17 amino acids. This clonotype originated in a woman in her late teens or twenties who had recovered from COVID-19. Specimen: PBMCs or T cells enriched from blood (not recorded which). The chain recombines TRBV5-4 with TRBJ1-3; 7 bases fit TRBD1. CDR3 sequence (DNA): TGTGCCAGCAGTCTTGGGGGTGTGACAGGGACTGGAAACACCATATATTTT. Protein sequence: CASSLGGVTGTGNTIYF.